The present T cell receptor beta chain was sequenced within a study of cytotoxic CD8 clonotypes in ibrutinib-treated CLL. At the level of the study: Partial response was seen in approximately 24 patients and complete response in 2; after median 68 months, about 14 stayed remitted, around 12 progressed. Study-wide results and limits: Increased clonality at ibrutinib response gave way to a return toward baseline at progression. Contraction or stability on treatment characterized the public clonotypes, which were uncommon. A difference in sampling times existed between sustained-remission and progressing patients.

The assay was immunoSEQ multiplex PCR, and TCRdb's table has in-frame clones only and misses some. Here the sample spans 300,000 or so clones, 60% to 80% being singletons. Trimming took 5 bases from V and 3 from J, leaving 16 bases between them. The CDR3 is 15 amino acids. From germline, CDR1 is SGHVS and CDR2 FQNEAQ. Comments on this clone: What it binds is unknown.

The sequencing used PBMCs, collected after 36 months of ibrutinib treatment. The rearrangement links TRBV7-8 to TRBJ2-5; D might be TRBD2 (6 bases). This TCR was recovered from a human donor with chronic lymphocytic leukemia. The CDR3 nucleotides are TGTGCCAGCAGCAATCGGATTGGACTAAAAGAGACCCAGTACTTC. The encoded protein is CASSNRIGLKETQYF.